The 30 T cell receptor beta chains below come from one sample, sequenced in a study of blood T cell repertoires in COVID-19. Sequencing was performed with immunoSEQ multiplex PCR; in TCRdb, only in-frame clones are kept and a portion is missing. Here the sample spans approximately 75,000 clones, 90% being singletons. What was sequenced was peripheral blood. The source of these receptors is a human donor in a cohort sampled during active COVID-19.

The V and J genes are TRBV19 and TRBJ2-3; TRBD2 agrees at 9 bases. In germline, CDR1 is LNHDA, CDR2 SQIVND (reference sequence). Trimming removed 5 bases from V and 5 bases from J; junction bases left unmatched: 5. The CDR3 length is 14 residues. The CDR3 loop reads CASSLRGGGDTQYF. For the CDR3, the DNA is TGTGCCAGTAGTCTGCGGGGGGGCGGAGATACGCAGTATTTT.

J is TRBJ2-7 and V is TRBV12-3 or TRBV12-4; TRBD1 agrees at 8 bases. The CDR3 runs to 13 residues. The J segment lost 1 base and the V segment lost 7 bases, leaving 3 bases of the junction unmatched. This CDR3 reads CASTQGASYEQYF. The CDR3 DNA sequence: TGTGCCAGCACCCAGGGGGCATCCTACGAGCAGTACTTC.

V usage is TRBV6-5 and J usage is TRBJ2-5; unclear D gene. The CDR3 runs 12 residues. V lost 5 bases, J lost 5 bases, and 9 bases lay in between. Germline values: CDR1 MNHEY, CDR2 SVGAGI. CDR3 bases: TGTGCCAGCAGTACAAATGGCGAGACCCAGTACTTC. It is translated as CASSTNGETQYF.

The rearrangement links TRBV5-1 to TRBJ2-1; 7 positions agree with TRBD1. V was pared by 6 bases and J by 0 bases, with 9 bases of the junction left unmatched. Per the germline V gene, CDR1 is SGHRS and CDR2 is YFSETQ. The length of the CDR3 is 16 residues. DNA for the CDR3: TGCGCCAGCATCCGAGGGTCAGGGGGCTCCTACAATGAGCAGTTCTTC. The encoded protein is CASIRGSGGSYNEQFF.

The V call is TRBV25-1, the J call TRBJ2-7, with TRBD2 matching 7 bases. The CDR3 is 15 amino acids. V was clipped by 4 bases and J by 2 bases; unmatched bases: 8. Germline V CDR1 and CDR2: MGHDK, SYGVNS. The CDR3 DNA sequence: TGTGCCAGCAGTGCCTCCGGCGGGGGTACCTACGAGCAGTACTTC. Translating gives CASSASGGGTYEQYF.

The CDR3 spells CASSTPPGRHTDTQYF. DNA for the CDR3: TGTGCCAGCAGTACCCCCCCGGGGAGACACACAGATACGCAGTATTTT. V usage is TRBV6-6 and J usage is TRBJ2-3, with D possibly matching TRBD2 (5 bases). The V end lost 5 bases, the J end lost 2 bases, and 17 bases lay between the germline ends. This CDR3 contains 16 residues. CDR1 is MNHNY and CDR2 is SVGAGI in the germline V gene (reference sequence).

This chain's CDR3 is CAISGLAGGQDTQYF. In DNA, the CDR3 is TGTGCCATCAGTGGACTAGCGGGGGGGCAGGATACGCAGTATTTT. The V gene is TRBV10-3, the J gene TRBJ2-3; 14 bases are a match to TRBD2. The CDR3 totals 15 residues. The germline gives CDR1 ENHRY, CDR2 SYGVKD. Trimming at V came to 4 bases and at J to 6 bases, leaving 3 bases not matched to a gene.

J is TRBJ1-1 and V is TRBV11-3, with no clear D. The germline V gene has CDR1 SGHNT and CDR2 YENEEA. The CDR3 is 14 residues long. V lost 5 bases and J lost 0, with 10 bases in between. CDR3 protein: CASSPSQVNTEAFF. Written as DNA, the CDR3 is TGTGCCAGCAGCCCCTCACAAGTGAACACTGAAGCTTTCTTT.

The chain combines TRBV7-6 with TRBJ2-5, with 7 positions matching TRBD1. This CDR3 contains 15 residues. Unmatched junction bases numbered 7, after V lost 5 bases and J lost 1 base. From germline, CDR1 is SGHVS and CDR2 FNYEAQ. CDR3 nucleotides: TGTGCCAGCAGCCCCCGGACAGGCCTCCAAGAGACCCAGTACTTC. Translating it yields CASSPRTGLQETQYF. The full variable domain, rest sourced from reference TRBV7-6 and TRBJ2-5, is GAGVSQSPRYKVTKRGQDVALRCDPISGHVSLYWYRQALGQGPEFLTYFNYEAQQDKSGLPNDRFSAERPEGSISTLTIQRTEQRDSAMYRCASSPRTGLQETQYFGPGTRLLVL.

The V gene is TRBV5-8, the J gene TRBJ2-5, with D possibly matching TRBD1 (5 bases). CDR1 is SGHTS and CDR2 is YDEGEE in the germline V gene. The CDR3 extends over 16 amino acids. With 2 bases removed from V and 0 bases from J, the gap between germline ends came to 14 bases. The CDR3 region is CASSFPADRYQETQYF. The DNA for the CDR3 is TGTGCCAGCAGCTTTCCCGCCGACAGATACCAAGAGACCCAGTACTTC. Combining the CDR3 with reference TRBV5-8 and TRBJ2-5 gives the whole variable domain EAGVTQSPTHLIKTRGQQATLRCSPISGHTSVYWYQQALGLGLQFLLWYDEGEERNRGNFPPRFSGRQFPNYSSELNVNALELEDSALYLCASSFPADRYQETQYFGPGTRLLVL.

V gene TRBV6-4 combines with J gene TRBJ1-5; no reliable D call. The CDR3 runs to 14 residues. V shed 5 bases and J shed 0 bases, with 8 bases lying between them. The germline V gene has CDR1 MRHNA and CDR2 SNTAGT. CDR3 residues: CASSPLFSNQPQHF. In nucleotides, the CDR3 is TGTGCCAGCAGTCCTTTATTTAGCAATCAGCCCCAGCATTTT.

DNA of the CDR3: TGTGCCAGTAGTATAGCGGGACAGGGCACTGAAGCTTTCTTT. Protein product: CASSIAGQGTEAFF. This rearrangement joins TRBV19 to TRBJ1-1; TRBD1 agrees at 9 bases. J lost 4 bases, V lost 1 base, and 1 base had no gene match. The CDR3 runs to 14 residues. Germline values: CDR1 LNHDA, CDR2 SQIVND (reference sequence).

The genes are TRBV3-1 (or the pseudogene TRBV3-2) and TRBJ2-1, with 8 bases that match TRBD2. This CDR3 has 20 amino acids. Looked up from germline, CDR1 is LGHDT and CDR2 is YNNKEL (reference sequence). The V segment lost 0 bases and the J segment 10 bases; nucleotides outside the gene matches: 23. CDR3 region: CASSQEGGGTSKIARHEQFF. The CDR3 DNA reads as TGTGCCAGCAGCCAAGAAGGCGGGGGGACATCAAAGATAGCCCGTCACGAGCAGTTCTTC.

The rearrangement joins TRBV28 to TRBJ1-2; no definite D call. Trimming pared 5 bases from V and 7 bases from J, leaving 8 bases between. The CDR3 sequence is 11 residues long. CDR1 and CDR2 (germline): MDHEN, SYDVKM. The CDR3 nucleotides read TGTGCCAGCAGTGCCCAGTTTGGCTACACCTTC. Residues: CASSAQFGYTF.

The chain recombines TRBV5-4 with TRBJ2-7; the match to TRBD2 covers 8 bases. With 7 bases clipped from V and 2 bases from J, the junction kept 8 bases outside the gene matches. From germline, CDR1 is SGHNT and CDR2 YYREEE (reference sequence). The CDR3 loop spans 14 amino acids. CDR3 amino acids: CASPLGGVPYEQYF. For the CDR3, the DNA is TGTGCCAGCCCACTCGGGGGGGTCCCCTACGAGCAGTACTTC.

The rearrangement joins TRBV11-2 to TRBJ2-2; 9 bases match TRBD1. In germline, CDR1 is SGHAT, CDR2 FQNNGV. There are 16 residues in the CDR3. V shed 4 bases and J 5 bases; nucleotides not matched to a gene: 8. The CDR3 region has the DNA TGTGCCAGCAGCTCACGTCAGACAGGGGGGACCGGGGAGCTGTTTTTT. Protein product: CASSSRQTGGTGELFF. The variable domain in full, completed from reference TRBV11-2 and TRBJ2-2, reads EAGVAQSPRYKIIEKRQSVAFWCNPISGHATLYWYQQILGQGPKLLIQFQNNGVVDDSQLPKDRFSAERLKGVDSTLKIQPAKLEDSAVYLCASSSRQTGGTGELFFGEGSRLTVL.

The chain uses TRBV14 and TRBJ2-1; tentative D call: TRBD2 (6 bases). V lost 0 bases, J lost 9 bases, and 12 bases lay in between. CDR1 is SGHDN, CDR2 FVKESK, per germline. The CDR3 totals 14 residues. The CDR3 DNA sequence: TGTGCCAGCAGCCAAGAACTAGCCCGTCTTGAGCAGTTCTTC. It specifies CASSQELARLEQFF.

This clone was found a few times. V is TRBV5-6 and J is TRBJ2-5, with 13 nucleotides matching TRBD2. The CDR3 has 16 residues. Germline assignment: CDR1 SGHDT and CDR2 YYEEEE. Trimming at V came to 4 bases and at J to 1 base, leaving 4 bases not matched to a gene. CDR3 loop: CASSLTSGGLQETQYF. The CDR3 nucleotides are TGTGCCAGCAGCCTGACTAGCGGGGGGCTCCAAGAGACCCAGTACTTC.

The chain combines TRBV28 with TRBJ2-6; 9 bases align to TRBD1. This CDR3 is 15 amino acids long. Unmatched junction bases numbered 1, after V lost 5 bases and J lost 2 bases. Germline V gives CDR1 MDHEN, CDR2 SYDVKM. This CDR3 is CASSRDRAGANVLTF. The DNA for the CDR3 is TGTGCCAGCAGTCGGGACAGGGCTGGGGCCAACGTCCTGACTTTC.

This chain uses TRBV1 with TRBJ2-7; TRBD1 is the table's D call, not checked against the DNA. TRBV1 is a recognized pseudogene. CDR3 length equals 18 residues. CDR3 sequence reads: CTSSQDSHDKSKAYEQYF. The CDR3 DNA sequence: TGCACCAGCAGCCAAGATTCCCACGACAAGTCAAAAGCCTACGAGCAGTACTTC.

Only one count was recorded for this clone. V and J are TRBV19 and TRBJ2-3; TRBD1 matches at 10 bases. Germline V gene lookup returns CDR1 LNHDA and CDR2 SQIVND (reference sequence). The CDR3 covers 16 residues. With 4 bases clipped from V and 4 bases from J, the junction kept 8 bases outside the gene matches. The CDR3 nucleotides are TGTGCCAGTAGTACGACCGGGACAGGGGATGCAGATACGCAGTATTTT. It specifies CASSTTGTGDADTQYF.

The J gene is TRBJ1-1, the V gene TRBV29-1; 9 nucleotides line up with TRBD1. Losses at the gene ends were 5 bases for V and 3 bases for J; bases not matched to a gene: 13. The CDR3 runs 16 residues. Germline V lookup: CDR1 SQVTM, CDR2 ANQGSEA. The CDR3 reads CSVPTPGTGWYTEAFF. CDR3 DNA sequence: TGCAGCGTTCCAACACCCGGGACAGGGTGGTACACTGAAGCTTTCTTT.

This clone was observed a handful of times. The sample holds other DNA sequences that translate to the same CDR3. J is TRBJ1-2 and V is TRBV28, with TRBD1 identical over 7 bases. The CDR3 spans 14 residues. Germline CDR1 reads MDHEN; CDR2 reads SYDVKM. V was pared by 6 bases and J by 2 bases, with 6 bases of the junction left unmatched. The CDR3 sequence is CASSPSDRNYGYTF. CDR3 in DNA: TGTGCCAGCAGCCCTTCGGACAGGAACTATGGCTACACCTTC.

This clone was detected once. V gene TRBV6-4 combines with J gene TRBJ1-2; D gene uncertain. Trimming removed 4 bases from V and 8 bases from J, with 11 bases in between. CDR3 length equals 12 residues. In germline, CDR1 is MRHNA, CDR2 SNTAGT. As DNA, the CDR3 is TGTGCCAGCAGTGGGAGCGGTGGGGGCTACACCTTC. Translated, it gives CASSGSGGGYTF.

The V call is TRBV9, the J call TRBJ2-3; 16 bases agree with TRBD2. With 3 bases clipped from V and 3 bases from J, the junction kept 10 bases outside the gene matches. The CDR3 runs to 19 residues. The V gene's germline CDR1 is SGDLS and CDR2 YYNGEE. The CDR3 here is CASSADPGLAGGPTDTQYF. CDR3 in DNA: TGTGCCAGCAGCGCCGACCCGGGACTAGCGGGGGGGCCGACAGATACGCAGTATTTT.

This chain connects TRBV7-2 to TRBJ2-7; D may be TRBD1 (5 bases). Between the trimmed V and J ends, which lost 5 bases and 1 base, there was a span of 15 bases. The germline V gene encodes CDR1 SGHTA and CDR2 FQGNSA. The CDR3 covers 15 residues. The CDR3 reads CASSLGQGSSYEQYF. The CDR3 coding sequence is TGTGCCAGCAGCCTGGGGCAGGGAAGTTCCTACGAGCAGTACTTC. The complete variable domain, with remaining parts taken from reference TRBV7-2 and TRBJ2-7, reads GAGVSQSPSNKVTEKGKDVELRCDPISGHTALYWYRQSLGQGLEFLIYFQGNSAPDKSGLPSDRFSAERTGGSVSTLTIQRTQQEDSAVYLCASSLGQGSSYEQYFGPGTRLTVT.

This clone came up once. V and J are TRBV18 and TRBJ2-7, with TRBD2 identical over 11 bases. The CDR3 sequence is 16 residues long. After removal of 3 bases from V and 3 bases from J, the junction contained 7 bases not matched to a gene. Germline V CDR1 and CDR2: KGHSH, LQKENI. The CDR3 DNA is TGTGCCAGCTCACCGGCTAGCGGGGGGATCCTCTACGAGCAGTACTTC. Protein product: CASSPASGGILYEQYF. The full variable domain, completed using reference TRBV18 and TRBJ2-7, is NAGVMQNPRHLVRRRGQEARLRCSPMKGHSHVYWYRQLPEEGLKFMVYLQKENIIDESGMPKERFSAEFPKEGPSILRIQQVVRGDSAAYFCASSPASGGILYEQYFGPGTRLTVT.

The rearrangement links TRBV5-1 to TRBJ2-3; maybe TRBD1 (6 bases). The CDR3 runs 16 residues. The ends were cut back, 1 base at V and 1 base at J, with 13 bases in the middle. CDR1 is SGHRS, CDR2 YFSETQ, per germline. The chain's CDR3 is CASSLSLRGGTDTQYF. The CDR3 DNA reads as TGCGCCAGCAGCTTGTCACTCAGGGGAGGCACAGATACGCAGTATTTT.

The V gene is TRBV2, the J gene TRBJ2-3; 8 nucleotides align to TRBD2. Germline V gives CDR1 SNHLY, CDR2 FYNNEI. The V and J ends lost 7 bases and 0 bases, in that order; junction bases with no gene match: 9. The CDR3 runs 16 residues. In nucleotides, the CDR3 is TGTGCCAGCACCTTTCTCGGCGGGGGGAGCACAGATACGCAGTATTTT. Amino acids: CASTFLGGGSTDTQYF.

The chain couples TRBV7-9 to TRBJ2-2; tentative D call: TRBD1 (5 bases). Germline V CDR1 and CDR2: SEHNR, FQNEAQ (reference sequence). Trimming shortened V by 3 bases and J by 7 bases, and 12 bases separated the two germline ends. CDR3 length equals 14 residues. As DNA, the CDR3 is TGTGCCAGCAGCTTCGCAGGGTCGGGCGGGGAGCTGTTTTTT. Its translation is CASSFAGSGGELFF.